This is a list of T cell receptor beta chains from one sample in a study of blood T cell repertoires in COVID-19. TCRdb's copy holds only in-frame clones and misses some; the assay was immunoSEQ multiplex PCR. The sample lists about 60,000 clones; about nine tenths were seen once. Sequencing was performed on peripheral blood. The receptors here all came from a human donor with acute or convalescent COVID-19. The donor label of this sample is uncertain. CDR3s include the opening cysteine and the closing phenylalanine or tryptophan. D genes are given only for firm matches. The size of a clone is reported for some rows only, either as once, few or many, or as a class for expanded clones.

J gene: TRBJ1-3; clone size: NA; CDR3 length: 15; D gene: NA; V gene: TRBV10-2; CDR3 protein: CASSESVAFVNTIYF; CDR3 DNA: TGCGCCAGCAGTGAGTCCGTGGCTTTCGTGAACACCATATATTTT
J gene: TRBJ2-5; clone size: NA; CDR3 length: 14; D gene: NA; V gene: TRBV19; CDR3 protein: CASSIQGPIETQYF; CDR3 DNA: TGTGCCAGTAGTATACAGGGGCCGATTGAGACCCAGTACTTC
J gene: TRBJ2-2; clone size: NA; CDR3 length: 13; D gene: NA; V gene: TRBV28; CDR3 protein: CASSLQDTGELFF; CDR3 DNA: TGTGCCAGCAGTTTACAGGACACCGGGGAGCTGTTTTTT
J gene: TRBJ1-4; clone size: NA; CDR3 length: 15; D gene: NA; V gene: TRBV19; CDR3 protein: CATSPSGGQKEKLFF; CDR3 DNA: TGTGCCACAAGCCCCTCTGGGGGACAAAAAGAAAAACTGTTTTTT
J gene: TRBJ2-5; clone size: NA; CDR3 length: 15; D gene: TRBD2; V gene: TRBV19; CDR3 protein: CASRRGVGGMETQYF; CDR3 DNA: TGTGCCAGTAGGAGGGGAGTGGGAGGGATGGAGACCCAGTACTTC
J gene: TRBJ2-5; clone size: NA; CDR3 length: 13; D gene: NA; V gene: TRBV6-2/TRBV6-3; CDR3 protein: CASSRQEQETQYF; CDR3 DNA: TGTGCCAGCAGTCGACAGGAACAAGAGACCCAGTACTTC
J gene: TRBJ1-5; clone size: NA; CDR3 length: 13; D gene: NA; V gene: TRBV5-1; CDR3 protein: CASSTDSNQPQHF; CDR3 DNA: TGCGCCAGCAGTACAGATAGCAATCAGCCCCAGCATTTT
J gene: TRBJ2-7; clone size: NA; CDR3 length: 15; D gene: NA; V gene: TRBV15; CDR3 protein: CATSRDELSFYEQYF; CDR3 DNA: TGTGCCACCAGCAGAGATGAACTATCATTCTACGAGCAGTACTTC
J gene: TRBJ1-3; clone size: NA; CDR3 length: 16; D gene: TRBD1; V gene: TRBV9; CDR3 protein: CASSVAAQGAGNTIYF; CDR3 DNA: TGTGCCAGCAGCGTAGCGGCCCAGGGGGCGGGAAACACCATATATTTT
J gene: TRBJ1-1; clone size: NA; CDR3 length: 15; D gene: TRBD1; V gene: TRBV4-2; CDR3 protein: CASSSDTGVGTEAFF; CDR3 DNA: TGTGCCAGCAGCAGTGACACAGGGGTCGGCACTGAAGCTTTCTTT
J gene: TRBJ2-3; clone size: NA; CDR3 length: 15; D gene: TRBD2; V gene: TRBV5-4; CDR3 protein: CASSLGGGRSDTQYF; CDR3 DNA: TGTGCCAGCAGCCTCGGCGGGGGGCGTTCAGATACGCAGTATTTT
J gene: TRBJ2-7; clone size: NA; CDR3 length: 15; D gene: NA; V gene: TRBV5-1; CDR3 protein: CASSLSPSFSYEQYF; CDR3 DNA: TGCGCCAGCAGCTTGTCTCCGTCCTTCTCCTACGAGCAGTACTTC
J gene: TRBJ1-1; clone size: NA; CDR3 length: 16; D gene: NA; V gene: TRBV5-1; CDR3 protein: CASSLGPLGSGTEAFF; CDR3 DNA: TGCGCCAGCAGCTTGGGTCCTCTGGGTTCAGGGACTGAAGCTTTCTTT
J gene: TRBJ2-3; clone size: NA; CDR3 length: 16; D gene: TRBD2; V gene: TRBV5-4; CDR3 protein: CASSLREGGSTDTQYF; CDR3 DNA: TGTGCCAGCAGCTTGAGGGAGGGAGGGTCCACAGATACGCAGTATTTT
J gene: TRBJ1-1; clone size: NA; CDR3 length: 13; D gene: NA; V gene: TRBV6-1; CDR3 protein: CASSEQGRTEAFF; CDR3 DNA: TGTGCCAGCAGTGAACAGGGAAGGACTGAAGCTTTCTTT
J gene: TRBJ2-5; clone size: NA; CDR3 length: 18; D gene: NA; V gene: TRBV5-1; CDR3 protein: CASSLAKVQALSWETQYF; CDR3 DNA: TGCGCCAGCAGCTTGGCGAAAGTTCAAGCCTTATCCTGGGAGACCCAGTACTTC
J gene: TRBJ2-1; clone size: NA; CDR3 length: 15; D gene: NA; V gene: TRBV28; CDR3 protein: CASTSVADAYNEQFF; CDR3 DNA: TGTGCCAGCACCTCAGTGGCAGATGCCTACAATGAGCAGTTCTTC
J gene: TRBJ1-4; clone size: few; CDR3 length: 14; D gene: TRBD1; V gene: TRBV3-1/TRBV3-2; CDR3 protein: CASSPTGTNEKLFF; CDR3 DNA: TGTGCCAGCAGCCCGACAGGGACTAATGAAAAACTGTTTTTT
J gene: TRBJ2-2; clone size: NA; CDR3 length: 16; D gene: TRBD2; V gene: TRBV7-6; CDR3 protein: CASSQTSGSNSGELFF; CDR3 DNA: TGTGCCAGCAGCCAGACTAGCGGGAGTAATAGCGGGGAGCTGTTTTTT
J gene: TRBJ1-1; clone size: NA; CDR3 length: 14; D gene: NA; V gene: TRBV9; CDR3 protein: CASSVQGQNTEAFF; CDR3 DNA: TGTGCCAGCAGCGTTCAGGGTCAGAACACTGAAGCTTTCTTT
J gene: TRBJ2-2; clone size: NA; CDR3 length: 16; D gene: NA; V gene: TRBV9; CDR3 protein: CASSPDLAWNTGELFF; CDR3 DNA: TGTGCCAGCAGCCCCGACCTAGCGTGGAACACCGGGGAGCTGTTTTTT
J gene: TRBJ2-1; clone size: NA; CDR3 length: 17; D gene: NA; V gene: TRBV7-3; CDR3 protein: CASSLRVRGQTNNEQFF; CDR3 DNA: TGTGCCAGCAGTTTACGGGTGAGGGGACAAACCAACAATGAGCAGTTCTTC
J gene: TRBJ1-4; clone size: NA; CDR3 length: 14; D gene: NA; V gene: TRBV7-2; CDR3 protein: CASSIGRTNEKLFF; CDR3 DNA: TGTGCCAGCAGCATCGGGAGAACTAATGAAAAACTGTTTTTT
J gene: TRBJ2-5; clone size: NA; CDR3 length: 14; D gene: TRBD2; V gene: TRBV5-4; CDR3 protein: CASSSQRGQETQYF; CDR3 DNA: TGTGCCAGCAGCTCTCAGCGGGGCCAAGAGACCCAGTACTTC
J gene: TRBJ2-7; clone size: NA; CDR3 length: 11; D gene: TRBD1; V gene: TRBV29-1; CDR3 protein: CSVGQGNEQYF; CDR3 DNA: TGCAGCGTTGGACAGGGAAACGAGCAGTACTTC
J gene: TRBJ1-1; clone size: NA; CDR3 length: 14; D gene: NA; V gene: TRBV29-1; CDR3 protein: CSVAGSRESTEAFF; CDR3 DNA: TGCAGCGTTGCAGGGTCAAGAGAGAGCACTGAAGCTTTCTTT
J gene: TRBJ2-7; clone size: NA; CDR3 length: 16; D gene: TRBD2; V gene: TRBV9; CDR3 protein: CASSVQPGGLAGEQYF; CDR3 DNA: TGTGCCAGCAGCGTCCAACCCGGGGGCCTAGCGGGGGAGCAGTACTTC
J gene: TRBJ2-5; clone size: NA; CDR3 length: 17; D gene: TRBD2; V gene: TRBV5-8; CDR3 protein: CASSSGTSGPHQETQYF; CDR3 DNA: TGTGCCAGCAGCTCCGGGACTAGCGGACCCCATCAAGAGACCCAGTACTTC
J gene: TRBJ1-4; clone size: NA; CDR3 length: 15; D gene: TRBD1; V gene: TRBV5-4; CDR3 protein: CASSLKGQGYEKLFF; CDR3 DNA: TGTGCCAGCAGCCTCAAGGGACAGGGATATGAAAAACTGTTTTTT
J gene: TRBJ2-3; clone size: NA; CDR3 length: 16; D gene: TRBD1; V gene: TRBV3-1/TRBV3-2; CDR3 protein: CASSQYRGTSTDTQYF; CDR3 DNA: TGTGCCAGCAGCCAGTACAGGGGGACTAGCACAGATACGCAGTATTTT
J gene: TRBJ1-1; clone size: NA; CDR3 length: 16; D gene: NA; V gene: TRBV30; CDR3 protein: CAWSSGTRIMNTEAFF; CDR3 DNA: TGTGCCTGGAGCTCGGGGACACGAATTATGAACACTGAAGCTTTCTTT
J gene: TRBJ1-6; clone size: NA; CDR3 length: 16; D gene: TRBD1; V gene: TRBV5-1; CDR3 protein: CASSLAGDRAYSPLHF; CDR3 DNA: TGCGCCAGCAGCTTGGCCGGGGACAGGGCTTATTCACCCCTCCACTTT
J gene: TRBJ2-7; clone size: NA; CDR3 length: 16; D gene: TRBD2; V gene: TRBV7-6; CDR3 protein: CASSLPRGAGGGEQYF; CDR3 DNA: TGTGCCAGCAGCCTTCCCCGAGGGGCGGGAGGGGGCGAGCAGTACTTC
J gene: TRBJ2-4; clone size: NA; CDR3 length: 21; D gene: NA; V gene: TRBV4-2; CDR3 protein: CASSQDPVSRDAGFAKNIQYF; CDR3 DNA: TGTGCCAGCAGCCAAGATCCCGTATCACGGGATGCGGGATTTGCCAAAAACATTCAGTACTTC
J gene: TRBJ1-2; clone size: NA; CDR3 length: 16; D gene: NA; V gene: TRBV5-4; CDR3 protein: CASSPEGRGANYGYTF; CDR3 DNA: TGTGCCAGCAGCCCGGAGGGCCGGGGAGCTAACTATGGCTACACCTTC
J gene: TRBJ1-2; clone size: NA; CDR3 length: 14; D gene: NA; V gene: TRBV30; CDR3 protein: CAWSRGRNPYGYTF; CDR3 DNA: TGTGCCTGGAGTAGAGGAAGGAACCCCTATGGCTACACCTTC
J gene: TRBJ2-2; clone size: NA; CDR3 length: 18; D gene: NA; V gene: TRBV4-1; CDR3 protein: CASSQGLRRGSDTGELFF; CDR3 DNA: TGCGCCAGCAGCCAAGGCCTCCGACGGGGGAGCGACACCGGGGAGCTGTTTTTT
J gene: TRBJ2-1; clone size: NA; CDR3 length: 16; D gene: NA; V gene: TRBV29-1; CDR3 protein: CSVAPRVPSSYNEQFF; CDR3 DNA: TGCAGCGTTGCCCCTCGGGTACCGAGCTCCTACAATGAGCAGTTCTTC
J gene: TRBJ1-1; clone size: NA; CDR3 length: 13; D gene: NA; V gene: TRBV29-1; CDR3 protein: CSADAGATAEAFF; CDR3 DNA: TGCAGCGCCGACGCAGGGGCTACCGCTGAAGCTTTCTTT